Presented here are 30 T cell receptor beta chains from one specimen sequenced in a study of human T cells and chemical hapten exposure. TCRdb used MiXCR to reprocess the RACE reads, holding one entry per CDR3 protein. The sample comprises 300,000 to 450,000 distinct CDR3 sequences, about 5.1% of which are singletons, and roughly 2.6% rests with the top ten. Documented time point: pre-sensitization, week 0. Indicated treatment: therapeutic diphenylcyclopropenone sensitization with weekly scalp DPC. The sample here was whole blood, taken in connection with sensitization to the hapten diphenylcyclopropenone (DPC). The receptors come from a woman between 45 and 65 years old with alopecia areata. Some clones in this sample may be carry-over from other donors' samples.

The CDR3: CASSVEPSSLREQFF. The DNA for the CDR3 is TGTGCCAGCAGCGTAGAGCCTAGCTCGCTTCGGGAGCAGTTCTTC. This chain joins TRBV9 and TRBJ2-1; D may be TRBD2 (5 bases). The CDR3 spans 15 residues. V was trimmed by 0 bases and J by 10 bases, leaving 17 bases between them. From germline, CDR1 is SGDLS and CDR2 YYNGEE.

This clonotype showed up many times. The V and J genes are TRBV4-2 and TRBJ2-1; the D gene is possibly TRBD2 (6 bases). Germline CDR1 LGHNA, CDR2 YNFKEQ. V lost 5 bases to trimming and J lost 0 bases, with 11 bases between them. The CDR3 is made up of 15 amino acids. CDR3 sequence (DNA): TGTGCCAGCAGCGCGGGGAAGAGCTCCTACAATGAGCAGTTCTTC. It is translated as CASSAGKSSYNEQFF.

This clonotype was seen at least ten times. The V gene is TRBV5-1, the J gene TRBJ2-3, with D uncertain. V shed 3 bases and J shed 1 base, with 9 bases lying between them. The CDR3 spans 14 residues. CDR1 is SGHRS and CDR2 is YFSETQ in the germline V gene. The DNA for the CDR3 is TGCGCCAGCAGCTGGGGTCTTCGCACAGATACGCAGTATTTT. This gives the protein CASSWGLRTDTQYF.

The sample holds many counts of this clonotype. DNA for the CDR3: TGCGCCAGCAGCTTTCAGGGGGCGTCCGGCAATGAGCAGTTCTTC. Translating it yields CASSFQGASGNEQFF. The V gene is TRBV5-1, the J gene TRBJ2-1; 8 bases align to TRBD1. This CDR3 is built from 15 residues. Germline CDR1 and CDR2: SGHRS and YFSETQ. J gave up 6 bases and V 2 bases, and 7 bases lay outside the gene matches.

This clonotype was picked up many times. The chain is built from TRBV3-1 and TRBJ1-2, with 8 bases matching TRBD1. Germline V gives CDR1 LGHDT, CDR2 YNNKEL (reference sequence). The CDR3 is 13 residues long. J gave up 4 bases and V 4 bases, and 2 bases lay outside the gene matches. In DNA form, the CDR3 reads TGTGCCAGCAGCCCGACAGGGGCCTATGGCTACACCTTC. It translates to CASSPTGAYGYTF.

This clonotype came up a few times. The rearrangement joins TRBV29-1 to TRBJ1-1; D gene ambiguous. The V and J ends lost 7 bases and 4 bases respectively, with 16 bases between them. The CDR3 has 13 amino acids. Germline values: CDR1 SQVTM, CDR2 ANQGSEA. This CDR3 is CSGWDGAGTEAFF. In DNA, the CDR3 is TGCAGCGGCTGGGATGGAGCGGGCACTGAAGCTTTCTTT.

This clonotype showed up many times. The chain is built from TRBV28 and TRBJ2-1, with D tentatively TRBD2 (7 bases). V was pared by 11 bases and J by 10 bases, with 12 bases between. This CDR3 region has 10 residues. Germline V gene lookup returns CDR1 MDHEN and CDR2 SYDVKM. This CDR3 reads CAREGGEQFF. For the CDR3, the DNA is TGTGCCCGTGAGGGGGGGGAGCAGTTCTTC. Combining the CDR3 with reference TRBV28 and TRBJ2-1 gives the whole variable domain DVKVTQSSRYLVKRTGEKVFLECVQDMDHENMFWYRQDPGLGLRLIYFSYDVKMKEKGDIPEGYSVSREKKERFSLILESASTNQTSMYLCAREGGEQFFGPGTRLTVL.

This clonotype was recorded a few times. The V gene is TRBV18, the J gene TRBJ2-1, with 11 bases matching TRBD2. The germline V gene has CDR1 KGHSH and CDR2 LQKENI. The CDR3 is made up of 15 amino acids. With V trimmed by 3 bases and J by 5 bases, 3 bases remained unmatched. CDR3 amino acids: CASSPMGLADNEQFF. The CDR3 nucleotides read TGTGCCAGCTCACCGATGGGACTAGCGGACAATGAGCAGTTCTTC.

Many counts were recorded for this clonotype. The chain carries TRBV9 and TRBJ2-5; D is unclear. The CDR3 is made up of 14 amino acids. The V end was cut by 0 bases, the J end by 5 bases, with 11 bases between. Germline V gives CDR1 SGDLS, CDR2 YYNGEE. The CDR3 loop is CASSVGSWKETQYF. The CDR3 nucleotides read TGTGCCAGCAGCGTAGGCAGTTGGAAGGAGACCCAGTACTTC.

Here the CDR3 reads CAINAGSAYEQYF. Here the CDR3 DNA reads TGTGCCATCAACGCAGGGTCGGCCTACGAGCAGTACTTC. The V call is TRBV10-3, the J call TRBJ2-7, with D perhaps TRBD1 (5 bases). The CDR3 consists of 13 residues. V was shortened by 7 bases and J by 2 bases, with 12 bases between the two germline ends. In germline, CDR1 is ENHRY, CDR2 SYGVKD.

Only a few counts were recorded for this clonotype. The gene calls are TRBV28 and TRBJ2-3; tentatively, D is TRBD1 (6 bases). This CDR3 spans 16 amino acids. V gave up 3 bases and J gave up 5 bases, with 18 bases separating them. Germline CDR1 reads MDHEN; CDR2 reads SYDVKM. CDR3 region: CASSFRGTHLIDTQYF. CDR3 sequence (DNA): TGTGCCAGCAGTTTTAGGGGGACCCACCTGATAGATACGCAGTATTTT.

V and J are TRBV7-9 and TRBJ2-4; D gene uncertain. V was shortened by 5 bases and J by 8 bases, with 16 bases between the two germline ends. Germline V gene lookup returns CDR1 SEHNR and CDR2 FQNEAQ (reference sequence). CDR3 length: 14 residues. The chain's CDR3 is CASSAPGQKDIQYF. The CDR3 nucleotides are TGTGCCAGCAGCGCCCCAGGTCAGAAGGACATTCAGTACTTC.

The V gene is TRBV29-1, the J gene TRBJ1-1; tentative D call: TRBD1 (6 bases). This CDR3 contains 14 residues. Germline V lookup: CDR1 SQVTM, CDR2 ANQGSEA. Deletions cut 6 bases from V and 0 bases from J, with 14 bases between. CDR3 nucleotide sequence: TGCAGCGTCCCTCCGGGACATATGAACACTGAAGCTTTCTTT. Amino acid sequence: CSVPPGHMNTEAFF. Drawing the rest from reference TRBV29-1 and TRBJ1-1, the complete variable domain is SAVISQKPSRDICQRGTSLTIQCQVDSQVTMMFWYRQQPGQSLTLIATANQGSEATYESGFVIDKFPISRPNLTFSTLTVSNMSPEDSSIYLCSVPPGHMNTEAFFGQGTRLTVV.

V is TRBV5-1 and J is TRBJ1-1; 9 bases align to TRBD1. The V segment lost 4 bases and the J segment 6 bases; nucleotides outside the gene matches: 28. Germline-derived CDR1 and CDR2 are SGHRS and YFSETQ. CDR3 length: 21 amino acids. CDR3 protein: CASSPQISGTGMLLSKAEAFF. The DNA for the CDR3 is TGCGCCAGCAGCCCGCAAATTTCCGGGACAGGGATGTTATTGTCTAAGGCTGAAGCTTTCTTT.

The chain has TRBV27 and TRBJ1-4, with D unclear. Germline values: CDR1 MNHEY, CDR2 SMNVEV (reference sequence). V was cut by 6 bases and J by 7 bases, with 18 bases left in between. This CDR3 has 15 amino acids. CDR3: CASSLTGVGSEKLFF. In DNA form, the CDR3 reads TGTGCCAGCAGCCTCACCGGGGTTGGGAGTGAAAAACTGTTTTTT.

This clonotype was seen at least ten times. The rearrangement joins TRBV20-1 to TRBJ2-5; D is perhaps TRBD2 (6 bases). The CDR3 is 14 residues long. Per the germline V gene, CDR1 is DFQATT and CDR2 is SNEGSKA (reference sequence). V gave up 0 bases and J gave up 0 bases, with 8 bases separating them. The CDR3, as DNA: TGCAGTGCTAGAGATGCGGGGTACCAAGAGACCCAGTACTTC. Its translation is CSARDAGYQETQYF.

As to this clonotype: A read error may produce the germline difference seen at one junction end. This chain links TRBV2 with TRBJ1-1; D not certain. This CDR3 spans 13 amino acids. Germline CDR1 SNHLY, CDR2 FYNNEI. The CDR3 region is CASSEGSRTGAFF. In nucleotides, the CDR3 is TGTGCCAGCAGTGAGGGGAGCAGAACTGGAGCTTTCTTT. Filled out from reference TRBV2 and TRBJ1-1, the complete variable domain reads EPEVTQTPSHQVTQMGQEVILRCVPISNHLYFYWYRQILGQKVEFLVSFYNNEISEKSEIFDDQFSVERPDGSNFTLKIRSTKLEDSAMYFCASSEGSRTGAFFGQGTRLTVV.

This clonotype was seen ten or more times. The chain combines TRBV6-5 with TRBJ2-5; TRBD2 might be the D (5 bases). This CDR3 spans 15 amino acids. In germline, CDR1 is MNHEY, CDR2 SVGAGI. Trimming left V 4 bases short and J 4 bases short, with 16 bases between. The CDR3 DNA reads as TGTGCCAGCAGTTCAGAGGGCGCACGAAGAGAGACCCAGTACTTC. Its protein is CASSSEGARRETQYF.

This clonotype was seen a handful of times. J is TRBJ1-2 and V is TRBV5-6; D is uncertain. The CDR3 sequence is 12 residues long. Per the germline V gene, CDR1 is SGHDT and CDR2 is YYEEEE. The V and J ends lost 6 bases and 5 bases respectively, with 11 bases between them. The CDR3 protein is CASTGPFYGYTF. In DNA form, the CDR3 reads TGTGCCAGCACCGGGCCCTTTTATGGCTACACCTTC.

This clonotype was picked up many times. The chain joins TRBV27 to TRBJ2-1, with D possibly matching TRBD1 (6 bases). CDR3 length: 14 residues. Between the trimmed V and J ends, which lost 1 base and 6 bases, there was a span of 10 bases. CDR1 is MNHEY, CDR2 SMNVEV, per germline (reference sequence). CDR3 residues: CASSLFRGPNEQFF. The CDR3 nucleotides are TGTGCCAGCAGTTTATTCAGGGGACCCAATGAGCAGTTCTTC.

In its sample, this clonotype was seen many times. The J gene is TRBJ2-3, the V gene TRBV11-2; D ambiguous. Trimming left V 5 bases short and J 0 bases short, with 12 bases between. This CDR3 spans 15 amino acids. CDR1 is SGHAT, CDR2 FQNNGV, per germline. The CDR3 DNA is TGTGCCAGCAGCACGGGCGCAGCAAGCACAGATACGCAGTATTTT. Its protein product is CASSTGAASTDTQYF.

J is TRBJ2-5 and V is TRBV15, with a tentative D call TRBD1 (6 bases). V lost 1 base and J lost 4, with 10 bases in between. This CDR3 has 14 residues. CDR1 is LNHNV and CDR2 is YYDKDF in the germline V gene (reference sequence). As DNA, the CDR3 is TGTGCCACCAGCAGAGGACAGGCCCGAGAGACCCAGTACTTC. It is translated as CATSRGQARETQYF.

This clonotype showed up many times. This chain links TRBV7-8 with TRBJ1-2; TRBD1 is a possible D gene (6 bases). V lost 1 base and J lost 5, with 14 bases in between. The CDR3 extends over 15 amino acids. Germline V gives CDR1 SGHVS, CDR2 FQNEAQ. This CDR3 reads CASSLVPGERYGYTF. As DNA, the CDR3 is TGTGCCAGCAGCTTAGTGCCAGGGGAGAGGTATGGCTACACCTTC.

This clonotype was seen a few times. V and J are TRBV30 and TRBJ2-3; D is perhaps TRBD2 (6 bases). Germline CDR1 GTSNPN, CDR2 SVGIG (reference sequence). V dropped 4 bases and J dropped 1 base, with 12 bases sitting between them. The CDR3 has 14 amino acids. The CDR3 sequence is CAWNIGTRTDTQYF. CDR3 DNA sequence: TGTGCCTGGAACATCGGGACTCGCACAGATACGCAGTATTTT. The entire variable domain, with the rest obtained from reference TRBV30 and TRBJ2-3, is as follows: SQTIHQWPATLVQPVGSPLSLECTVEGTSNPNLYWYRQAAGRGLQLLFYSVGIGQISSEVPQNLSASRPQDRQFILSSKKLLLSDSGFYLCAWNIGTRTDTQYFGPGTRLTVL.

This clonotype occurred a few times. J is TRBJ2-1 and V is TRBV18; D may correspond to TRBD1 or TRBD2 (5 bases each). V lost 3 bases and J lost 4, with 16 bases in between. This CDR3 has 16 amino acids. Germline values: CDR1 KGHSH, CDR2 LQKENI. This chain's CDR3 is CASSPRRRERYNEQFF. The CDR3 DNA reads as TGTGCCAGCTCACCCAGACGCAGGGAGAGGTACAATGAGCAGTTCTTC.

In its sample, this clonotype was seen a few times. This chain connects TRBV15 to TRBJ1-6; D perhaps matches TRBD1 (6 bases). Between the trimmed V and J ends, which lost 5 bases and 11 bases, there was a span of 16 bases. CDR3 length: 14 residues. Germline CDR1 LNHNV, CDR2 YYDKDF (reference sequence). Written as DNA, the CDR3 is TGTGCCACCAGCGAAGGGGGAGCCGGCGCACCCCTCCACTTT. It is translated as CATSEGGAGAPLHF.

This clonotype was counted at least ten times. J is TRBJ2-1 and V is TRBV29-1; D is unresolved. Looked up from germline, CDR1 is SQVTM and CDR2 is ANQGSEA. V lost 6 bases, J lost 0 bases, and 9 bases lay in between. The CDR3 is made up of 13 amino acids. CDR3 sequence reads: CSVRPSSYNEQFF. The CDR3 DNA sequence: TGCAGCGTCCGGCCGAGCTCCTACAATGAGCAGTTCTTC.

The chain couples TRBV5-1 to TRBJ1-1; D gene ambiguous. Germline V gene data show CDR1 as SGHRS and CDR2 as YFSETQ. CDR3 length equals 13 residues. V lost 5 bases to trimming and J lost 4 bases, with 12 bases between them. The chain's CDR3 is CASRMEGSTEAFF. CDR3 nucleotide sequence: TGCGCCAGCAGGATGGAGGGCAGCACTGAAGCTTTCTTT.

This clonotype was detected a few times. This chain links TRBV7-9 with TRBJ1-1, with D hard to call. With 2 bases removed from V and 5 bases from J, the gap between germline ends came to 12 bases. Germline CDR1 and CDR2: SEHNR and FQNEAQ (reference sequence). The CDR3 loop spans 14 amino acids. CDR3 amino acids: CASSLRPIGTEAFF. DNA for the CDR3: TGTGCCAGCAGCTTAAGACCCATCGGGACTGAAGCTTTCTTT. Drawing the rest from reference TRBV7-9 and TRBJ1-1, the complete variable domain is DTGVSQNPRHKITKRGQNVTFRCDPISEHNRLYWYRQTLGQGPEFLTYFQNEAQLEKSRLLSDRFSAERPKGSFSTLEIQRTEQGDSAMYLCASSLRPIGTEAFFGQGTRLTVV.

The chain uses TRBV30 and TRBJ1-6, with D possibly being TRBD1 (6 bases). CDR3 size: 17 residues. V was shortened by 4 bases and J by 0 bases, with 16 bases between the two germline ends. Germline CDR1 GTSNPN, CDR2 SVGIG (reference sequence). This CDR3 reads CAWTLGGRSSYNSPLHF. CDR3 sequence (DNA): TGTGCCTGGACGTTAGGGGGAAGGAGCTCCTATAATTCACCCCTCCACTTT.